This TCR beta chain emerged from a study of cytotoxic CD8 clonotypes in ibrutinib-treated CLL. Looking at the study overall: The study included 11 relapsed/refractory and 15 treatment-naive patients; approximately 17 had IGHV unmutated disease. After a median about 13 months on treatment (6 to 36), response samples were drawn.

Study-wide points: At baseline, clonality was higher than in age-matched healthy donors and correlated with CD8+ counts. Stable or contracted on treatment, public clonotypes were also uncommon.

There are a few counts of this clone. The target antigen is unknown. Produced via immunoSEQ multiplex PCR; TCRdb's table is partial and in-frame only. Of roughly 330,000 clones in the sample, 60% to 80% were seen once. Germline CDR1 LNHNV, CDR2 YYDKDF (reference sequence). The CDR3 consists of 19 residues. Trimming took 0 bases from V and 0 from J, leaving 18 bases between them. This specimen was PBMCs, taken after 36 months of ibrutinib treatment. The TCR sequence derives from a human donor with chronic lymphocytic leukemia. This sequence joins TRBV15 and TRBJ2-1; TRBD2 might be the D (5 bases). CDR3 bases: TGTGCCACCAGCAGAGATTTGGCCCTAGGTGGGAGCTCCTACAATGAGCAGTTCTTC. Translation gives CATSRDLALGGSSYNEQFF.